The sequence of this T cell receptor beta chain was determined in a study of shared clonotypes between healthy human individuals. Study information: Sampling drew on donors who were a couple of women and a few men aged 18 to 49. Study-wide findings and caveats: Among non-shared clonotypes, generation probabilities were lower than among those shared by all four donors.

With regard to this clone: Its antigen is still unknown.

Original data processing: ImmunoSEQ supplied junction-only sequences lacking quality scores, so filtering was different. Generated by immunoSEQ multiplex PCR, the TCRdb table keeps only in-frame clones and is missing some. The DNA gave D and trimming, while V, J and clone size come from that table. Of around 300,000 clones detected, around 86% appear once; the ten largest clones hold 15% to 20%. Sequences were obtained from memory CD8+ T cells sorted from blood. Subset in this sample: CD45RO+ cells pooled with CCR7-negative TemRA cells. The receptor's source is a man aged 18 to 29 in good health.

CDR3 nucleotide sequence: TGTGCCAGCAGCTTAGTGGTTGGCGGGGCGTTCAATGAGCAGTTCTTC. Residues: CASSLVVGGAFNEQFF. This rearrangement joins TRBV7-6 to TRBJ2-1, with TRBD2 as a possible D gene (6 bases). Germline V gene sequence: CDR1 SGHVS, CDR2 FNYEAQ. Trimming pared 1 base from V and 6 bases from J, leaving 16 bases between. This CDR3 comprises 16 residues.